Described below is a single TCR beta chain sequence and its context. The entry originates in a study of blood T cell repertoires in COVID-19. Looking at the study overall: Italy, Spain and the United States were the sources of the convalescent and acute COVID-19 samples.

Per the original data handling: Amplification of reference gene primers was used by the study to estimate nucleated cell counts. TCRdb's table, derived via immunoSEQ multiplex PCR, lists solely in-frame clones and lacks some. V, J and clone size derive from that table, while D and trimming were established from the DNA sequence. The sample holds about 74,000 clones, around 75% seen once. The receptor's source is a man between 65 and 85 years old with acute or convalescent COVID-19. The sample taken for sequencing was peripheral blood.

The CDR3, as DNA: TGTGCCAGCAGTTTAGGCGGAGCGGCCCTCTACGAGCAGTACTTC. As protein: CASSLGGAALYEQYF. This chain uses TRBV27 with TRBJ2-7; possibly TRBD2 for D (5 bases). The CDR3 spans 15 residues. V lost 2 bases and J 3 bases, leaving 14 bases between the germline ends. Germline CDR1 and CDR2: MNHEY and SMNVEV (reference sequence).